These 7 T cell receptor beta chains were all obtained from the same sample, sequenced in a study of OX40 agonist ivuxolimab in advanced cancers. Clones were read by immunoSEQ multiplex PCR, and TCRdb kept only the in-frame ones, dropping some. The sample holds roughly 67,000 clones, 80% to 95% seen once. The sample was CD4+ or CD8+ T cells sorted from blood, taken in a trial of the OX40 agonist ivuxolimab. These receptors were collected from an adult with an advanced solid tumor such as melanoma, head and neck, liver or kidney cancer.

The V and J genes are TRBV6-1 and TRBJ2-7, with D perhaps TRBD1 (5 bases). CDR1 is MNHNS, CDR2 SASEGT, per germline. This CDR3 is built from 18 residues. The V and J ends lost 2 bases and 4 bases respectively, with 24 bases between them. The CDR3 protein is CASSESLFAGLTYYEQYF. For the CDR3, the DNA is TGTGCCAGCAGTGAATCCCTCTTTGCAGGGCTCACCTATTACGAGCAGTACTTC.

The V gene is TRBV6-1, the J gene TRBJ2-3; unclear D gene. The CDR3 loop spans 11 amino acids. V was shortened by 8 bases and J by 4 bases, with 7 bases between the two germline ends. Per the germline V gene, CDR1 is MNHNS and CDR2 is SASEGT. DNA for the CDR3: TGTGCCAGCGCGAGGCCAGATACGCAGTATTTT. As protein: CASARPDTQYF.

The J gene is TRBJ2-7, the V gene TRBV12-2; the D segment call TRBD2 is taken from the table without a DNA check. TRBV12-2 is marked as a pseudogene. This CDR3 is 16 amino acids long. DNA for the CDR3: TGTGCAAGTCGCATTCAAACGGGACTCCGCTACGGCGAGCAGTACTTC. As protein: CASRIQTGLRYGEQYF.

This chain joins TRBV7-9 and TRBJ1-2; 7 bases map to TRBD1. Trimming at V came to 3 bases and at J to 6 bases, leaving 7 bases not matched to a gene. Germline V gives CDR1 SEHNR, CDR2 FQNEAQ (reference sequence). The CDR3 has 14 amino acids. The DNA for the CDR3 is TGTGCCAGCAGCTTCCAGACAGGGTCGGATGGCTACACCTTC. Translation: CASSFQTGSDGYTF.

V usage is TRBV29-1 and J usage is TRBJ1-2, with D possibly matching TRBD1 (6 bases). The V gene's germline CDR1 is SQVTM and CDR2 ANQGSEA. CDR3 length: 12 residues. V shed 8 bases and J shed 4 bases, with 14 bases lying between them. The CDR3 spells CSLWTDRYGYTF. DNA of the CDR3: TGCAGCTTGTGGACAGACCGCTATGGCTACACCTTC. Using reference TRBV29-1 and TRBJ1-2 for the parts outside the CDR3, the full variable domain is SAVISQKPSRDICQRGTSLTIQCQVDSQVTMMFWYRQQPGQSLTLIATANQGSEATYESGFVIDKFPISRPNLTFSTLTVSNMSPEDSSIYLCSLWTDRYGYTFGSGTRLTVV.

The V gene is TRBV6-4, the J gene TRBJ2-3; D is ambiguous. Germline loops: CDR1 MRHNA, CDR2 SNTAGT. Trimming took off 2 bases at V and 1 base at J, with 10 bases between the two ends. CDR3 size: 15 residues. The CDR3 DNA reads TGTGCCAGCAGTGACAAGGCAGAACGCACAGATACGCAGTATTTT. This sequence encodes CASSDKAERTDTQYF.

V is TRBV7-9 and J is TRBJ2-1; either TRBD1 or TRBD2 may supply D (5 bases each). This CDR3 has 13 residues. V dropped 5 bases and J dropped 14 bases, with 19 bases sitting between them. Germline V CDR1 and CDR2: SEHNR, FQNEAQ (reference sequence). The CDR3 here is CASSQGLRTGKFF. As DNA, the CDR3 is TGTGCCAGCAGCCAGGGCCTACGAACCGGGAAGTTCTTC.